These T cell receptor beta chains were read from a single sample in a study of cytomegalovirus exposure and HLA in healthy donors. Produced via immunoSEQ multiplex PCR; TCRdb's table is partial and in-frame only. The table has about 200,000 clones, 75% to 90% seen once. The specimen was PBMCs. The receptors come from a woman between 40 and 55 years old in good health and CMV-seronegative. The CDR3 runs from the conserved cysteine through the conserved F or W. A D gene is named only where the DNA matches it firmly. Clone size appears in some rows only: once, few, many, or a class for an expanded clone.

- TRBJ2-3 - TRBV29-1 TGCAGCGTTGTCAGGGAAGGATACACAGATACGCAGTATTTT CSVVREGYTDTQYF
TRBD1 TRBJ1-1 - TRBV9 TGTGCCAGCAGCGTGGGAGGGGGACAGGGCGTTATATCCACCACTGAAGCTTTCTTT CASSVGGGQGVISTTEAFF
- TRBJ1-1 - TRBV7-6 TGTGCCAGCAGCTTTTCGGGACACGAAGCTTTCTTT CASSFSGHEAFF
- TRBJ1-2 - TRBV27 TGTGCCAGCAGTTTAATAAGGGGGTTGGGCTATGGCTACACCTTC CASSLIRGLGYGYTF
- TRBJ2-3 once TRBV2 TGTGCCAGCAGTACCGGAGGGGCAGATACGCAGTATTTT CASSTGGADTQYF
- TRBJ2-7 - TRBV10-2 TGCGCCAGCAGTAGGGACTGGTCCTACGAGCAGTACTTC CASSRDWSYEQYF
TRBD1 TRBJ1-1 - TRBV5-1 TGCGCCAGCAGACCTACTGGACAGGGAGGGACTGAAGCTTTCTTT CASRPTGQGGTEAFF
TRBD1 TRBJ2-5 - TRBV27 TGTGCCAGCAGTTTAGCACCCCCATTTGCAGGGGGCATGGAGACCCAGTACTTC CASSLAPPFAGGMETQYF
- TRBJ1-1 - TRBV21-1 TGTGCCAGCAGCGAATACAGGGGCAACACTGAAGCTTTCTTT CASSEYRGNTEAFF
- TRBJ2-1 - TRBV7-8 TGTGCCAGCAGCTTTCGGGGGATAGATCCCAATGAGCAGTTCTTC CASSFRGIDPNEQFF
- TRBJ1-1 - TRBV27 TGTGCCAGCCACCCGGGGGGCCCGAACACTGAAGCTTTCTTT CASHPGGPNTEAFF
TRBD2 TRBJ2-5 - TRBV5-6 TGTGCCAGCAGCTTGGCCGGACTAGCGGAAGAGACCCAGTACTTC CASSLAGLAEETQYF
TRBD1 TRBJ2-5 - TRBV28 TGTGCCAGCAGTTATCGGACAGGGCGGGAGACCCAGTACTTC CASSYRTGRETQYF
TRBD1 TRBJ1-1 - TRBV28 TGTGCCAGCAGCCTTACAGGGGGCGGCTCTGAAGCTTTCTTT CASSLTGGGSEAFF
TRBD2 TRBJ2-3 few TRBV7-3 TGTGCCAGCAGCTTATCTCGGACTAGCCGTGGGGGCGCAGATACGCAGTATTTT CASSLSRTSRGGADTQYF
TRBD2 TRBJ2-3 - TRBV7-9 TGTGCCAGCAGCTCGCCGGGAGGGCTGAAAGATACGCAGTATTTT CASSSPGGLKDTQYF
TRBD1 TRBJ2-7 - TRBV5-1 TGCGCCAGCAGCTTGGGACAGGGGGGCTACGAGCAGTACTTC CASSLGQGGYEQYF
- TRBJ1-1 - TRBV7-2 TGTGCCAGCAGATCCGACAGCAACAGGGCTTCGGAGGTGGCTGAAGCTTTCTTT CASRSDSNRASEVAEAFF
- TRBJ2-1 - TRBV27 TGTGCCAGCAGTTACCAGATTAGCGGATGGCCCAATGAGCAGTTCTTC CASSYQISGWPNEQFF
TRBD1 TRBJ2-5 - TRBV19 TGTGCCAGTAGTACGTTAGACAGGGTCCAAGAGACCCAGTACTTC CASSTLDRVQETQYF
- TRBJ2-1 - TRBV6-1 TGTGCCAGCAGTGAAGCGTTTACAGGTTCCTACAATGAGCAGTTCTTC CASSEAFTGSYNEQFF
- TRBJ1-2 - TRBV9 TGTGCCAGCAGCGTAGCGGACAGAAGTAACTATGGCTACACCTTC CASSVADRSNYGYTF
TRBD2 TRBJ2-3 - TRBV7-3 TGTGCCAGCAGCCCCGGACTAGCGGGAGGGAGGTGGGACACAGATACGCAGTATTTT CASSPGLAGGRWDTDTQYF
TRBD1 TRBJ2-1 - TRBV6-1 TGTGCCAGCATAGGGCGGGACAGGTTAAAGATCGAGCAGTTCTTC CASIGRDRLKIEQFF
TRBD1 TRBJ2-7 - TRBV25-1 TGTGCCAGCAGTGACCCGGGACAGGGGGAAAGGCACGAGCAGTACTTC CASSDPGQGERHEQYF
- TRBJ1-5 - TRBV7-2 TGTGCCGGCAGCCCGACGCGACAGTGGAATCAGCCCCAGCATTTT CAGSPTRQWNQPQHF
TRBD2 TRBJ2-7 - TRBV6-5 TGTGCCAGCAGGGGAGGGTTGACGAGGGCGTACGAGCAGTACTTC CASRGGLTRAYEQYF
TRBD2 TRBJ2-2 - TRBV6-4 TGTGCCAGCAGAGCCAGCGGGGGAGGCGGGGAGCTGTTTTTT CASRASGGGGELFF
- TRBJ2-3 few TRBV2 TGTGCCAGCAGCCGTGAGTCGACAGATACGCAGTATTTT CASSRESTDTQYF
- TRBJ1-2 - TRBV10-3 TGTGCCATCAGGCAGGGTTATGGCTACACCTTC CAIRQGYGYTF
- TRBJ1-1 - TRBV13 TGTGCCAGCAGCTACTCCCCCCAGGTCACTGAAGCTTTCTTT CASSYSPQVTEAFF
TRBD2 TRBJ2-1 - TRBV30 TGTGCCTGGAGCCTGGGACTAGCGGGAGGGCCAGGCAATGAGCAGTTCTTC CAWSLGLAGGPGNEQFF
- TRBJ2-2 - TRBV11-2 TGTGCCAGCACCCCATTTGAGAGGAGCGACGCCGGGGAGCTGTTTTTT CASTPFERSDAGELFF
TRBD1 TRBJ2-6 - TRBV28 TGTGCCAGCAGTTTTGTCGGACAGGCCGGCTCTGGGGCCAACGTCCTGACTTTC CASSFVGQAGSGANVLTF
- TRBJ1-2 - TRBV5-1 TGCGCCAGCAGCTTGGCCATGGGGGCGCAGCGTGGCTACACCTTC CASSLAMGAQRGYTF
TRBD1 TRBJ1-1 - TRBV9 TGTGCCAGCAGCCCCTCCCCGGACAGGGCCACTGAAGCTTTCTTT CASSPSPDRATEAFF
TRBD1 TRBJ2-1 once TRBV7-6 TGTGCACTGGGGCCGGCAGGACAGGGCAACAATGAGCAGTTCTTC CALGPAGQGNNEQFF
- TRBJ2-3 - TRBV5-8 TGTGCCACTAGAGCGACAGATACGCAGTATTTT CATRATDTQYF
TRBD2 TRBJ2-3 - TRBV10-1 TGCGCCAGCAGTGATGGGGCCCTTAGCGGGACTTCCACAGATACGCAGTATTTT CASSDGALSGTSTDTQYF
- TRBJ1-1 - TRBV10-2 TGCGCCAGCAGTGAGTCGTTTCTAATGAACACTGAAGCTTTCTTT CASSESFLMNTEAFF
- TRBJ1-1 few TRBV9 TGTGCCAGCAGCGTAGCTCACTCGAACACTGAAGCTTTCTTT CASSVAHSNTEAFF
TRBD2 TRBJ2-5 - TRBV30 TGTGCCTGGAGCGCCCTAGCGGGAGTAGGAGAGACCCAGTACTTC CAWSALAGVGETQYF
TRBD1 TRBJ2-4 - TRBV19 TGTGCCAGTACTGGACAGGGTCTCGGCAAAAACATTCAGTACTTC CASTGQGLGKNIQYF
- TRBJ1-1 few TRBV18 TGTGCCAGCTCACCGGTAACAGGTCCTAACACTGAAGCTTTCTTT CASSPVTGPNTEAFF
TRBD1 TRBJ1-3 - TRBV19 TGTGCCAGTAGCCTCCGGGACAGGGGGCAAGGAAACACCATATATTTT CASSLRDRGQGNTIYF
- TRBJ1-4 - TRBV7-9 TGTGCCAGCAGCTTGAGGACAGCAACTAATGAAAAACTGTTTTTT CASSLRTATNEKLFF
- TRBJ2-7 - TRBV2 TGTGCCAGCAGGGTGGTCGCCGATGGAGGTTACGAGCAGTACTTC CASRVVADGGYEQYF
- TRBJ2-5 - TRBV9 TGTGCCAGCAGCGTAGGAAGCGGAGAAGAGACCCAGTACTTC CASSVGSGEETQYF
TRBD1 TRBJ1-2 - TRBV13 TGTGCCAGCCAACAACGGACAGGGCCTCTCGGCTATGGCTACACCTTC CASQQRTGPLGYGYTF
TRBD1 TRBJ2-7 few TRBV10-3 TGTGCCATCAGACCGGGACAGGGGATAGGGGAGCAGTACTTC CAIRPGQGIGEQYF
- TRBJ2-1 - TRBV14 TGTGCCAGCAGCCAAGCTCGGGCGGGACTCCGTCAGTTCTTC CASSQARAGLRQFF
- TRBJ2-7 - TRBV5-6 TGTGCCAGCAGCTTCTCAGGGTGGAAGTGGGAGCAGTACTTC CASSFSGWKWEQYF
- TRBJ1-1 - TRBV5-4 TGTGCCAGCAGCCGGGGCGGCTCGGGAGAGGACACTGAAGCTTTCTTT CASSRGGSGEDTEAFF
- TRBJ2-5 - TRBV19 TGTGCCCTTCAACCGTACGCCCGAAGGGGTCAAGAGACCCAGTACTTC CALQPYARRGQETQYF
TRBD2 TRBJ2-2 few TRBV27 TGTGCCGGCAGTCCACCGCGAGGACTAGCGGGGGAGATCGGGGAGCTGTTTTTT CAGSPPRGLAGEIGELFF